Listed below are T cell receptor beta chains from one sample, sequenced in a study of blood T cell repertoires in COVID-19. Here immunoSEQ multiplex PCR was the method, and the copy in TCRdb shows in-frame clones only, minus some. This sample has about 82,000 clones; around 82% occur once, and the top ten carry around 33%. The material sequenced was peripheral blood. The receptors shown here come from a man aged 55 to 70 with COVID-19, enrolled during active disease. CDR3s include the opening cysteine and the closing phenylalanine or tryptophan. The D gene is left open where the match is weak. Size is omitted from some rows. Given values are once, few, many or a class for expanded clones.

TRBV7-8,NA,NA,TRBJ1-2,TGTGCCAGCAGCTTATGGTCTTCGGCTAACTATGGCTACACCTTC,CASSLWSSANYGYTF
TRBV11-1,NA,NA,TRBJ2-1,TGTGCCAGCAGCTCTAGCAGAAATGAGCAGTTCTTC,CASSSSRNEQFF
TRBV7-2,NA,TRBD2,TRBJ2-1,TGTGCCAGCAGCTTGGGCGGAGGTTTGACTAGCGGCTACTACAATGAGCAGTTCTTC,CASSLGGGLTSGYYNEQFF
TRBV12-3/TRBV12-4,NA,TRBD1,TRBJ1-2,TGTGCCAGCAGAACGACAGGGCTCGATGGCTACACCTTC,CASRTTGLDGYTF
TRBV9,many,NA,TRBJ1-2,TGTGCCAGCAGCGTAGAGGGAGGACGGCGACAGGGCTACACCTTC,CASSVEGGRRQGYTF
TRBV19,NA,NA,TRBJ2-7,TGTGCCAGTAGTAGCGGGTCCCACTACGAGCAGTACTTC,CASSSGSHYEQYF
TRBV3-1/TRBV3-2,NA,TRBD1,TRBJ2-2,TGTGCCAGCAGCCACCCCTCGGTAGGGACAGCGAACACCGGGGAGCTGTTTTTT,CASSHPSVGTANTGELFF
TRBV4-1,NA,TRBD2,TRBJ2-7,TGCGCCAGCAGTCCTACTAGCGGGAGGGCCTACGAGCAGTACTTC,CASSPTSGRAYEQYF
TRBV3-1/TRBV3-2,few,NA,TRBJ2-1,TGTGCCAGCAGCCAAGATCACCCGAGACTCCTCTACAATGAGCAGTTCTTC,CASSQDHPRLLYNEQFF
TRBV5-5,few,TRBD1,TRBJ2-2,TGTGCCAGCAGCCCTCAAACAGGGGCGGGCGGGGAGCTGTTTTTT,CASSPQTGAGGELFF
TRBV9,NA,NA,TRBJ1-3,TGTGCCAGCAGCGTAGACAGGGTGGGAGGAAACACCATATATTTT,CASSVDRVGGNTIYF
TRBV19,NA,TRBD1,TRBJ2-3,TGTGCCAGTATCGGACAGGGGGCAGGAGATACGCAGTATTTT,CASIGQGAGDTQYF